Sequencing of this T cell receptor (beta chain) was carried out in a study of T cells in localized non-small cell lung cancer (TCRdb year 2020). Study-level background: T cell repertoires of fewer than 250 early-stage NSCLC patients were analyzed, with tumors being compared against uninvolved tumor-adjacent lungs. All 236 NSCLC patients in the cohort were treatment-naive and had localized lung tumors that were resected. The mean age of the NSCLC patients was roughly 70 years, with 130 or so men and around 100 women.

TCR beta CDR3 regions were sequenced from DNA using the immunoSEQ Assay. For the original study's pipeline: To compute T cell density, TCR beta template counts were normalized to usable DNA, which was estimated by amplifying housekeeping genes. The preseqR package was used to estimate richness by extrapolating to 400,000 templates for PBMC samples and to 120,000 templates for tissue samples. Clonality was defined as one minus Pielou's evenness. Tissue-enriched TCRs were identified by differential abundance testing using productive amino-acid clonotypes, minimum total count 5 and alpha 0.1. The Jaccard Index and the Morisita Overlap Index were used to quantify repertoire overlap between compartments. GLIPH grouped TCR beta CDR3s together with public tetramer-defined viral CDR3s, and a viral motif had to include at least three viral sequences and also show V-gene enrichment. Not all clones reach the TCRdb copy of this immuneACCESS table, which keeps in-frame sequences only. Checked studies attribute under half of the gap to unresolved V genes and leave the rest unexplained. That table is the source of V, J and clone size, and D and trimming were worked out from the DNA. Here the sample has some 37,000 clones; 88% occur a single time. Jointly, the top ten make up around 2.8% of the sample.

This clone was counted between two and nine times. The antigen this receptor binds is unknown. Base qualities are not provided; no much larger clone lies one nucleotide away. The CDR3 sequence holds 13 residues, the cysteine and phenylalanine included. Just the 39-base CDR3 DNA is kept, in frame starting at base 1. CDR1 SGHAT and CDR2 FQNNGV are derived from the germline V gene. V is reduced by 4 bases and J by 4 bases, leaving a spacing of 10 bases between them. What the authors observed across the whole study: Of the top 100 tumor clones, a median of roughly 53 were detected in paired uninvolved adjacent lung; roughly 26 were also among that lung's top 100. Multi-region tumor sequencing was not performed, so intratumor heterogeneity could not be excluded. The highest T cell clonality was observed in uninvolved tumor-adjacent lung, where clonality exceeded that of tumor, suggesting that antigenic responses were more focused in uninvolved tumor-adjacent lung. Since the design was exploratory, TCR variables were selected using unadjusted p-values with no false-discovery rate correction. Longer overall survival was associated with higher T cell density in blood, whereas shorter survival was associated with higher clonality in adjacent lung.

At diagnosis, tumor, uninvolved tumor-adjacent lung and peripheral blood were collected and then preserved as a mix of FFPE and fresh-frozen material. For TCR repertoire profiling, blood samples were analyzed in the form of peripheral blood mononuclear cells. The sequence is built from TRBV11-2 and TRBJ1-1, and perhaps TRBD1 as D gene, on 6 matching bases. This receptor was taken from a woman aged 35 to 69 with stage I lung adenocarcinoma. The input for sequencing was peripheral blood, taken before any cancer treatment. In nucleotide form, the sequence is TGTGCCAGCAGCTCCAGCAGGGGCACTGAAGCTTTCTTT. The translation is CASSSSRGTEAFF.